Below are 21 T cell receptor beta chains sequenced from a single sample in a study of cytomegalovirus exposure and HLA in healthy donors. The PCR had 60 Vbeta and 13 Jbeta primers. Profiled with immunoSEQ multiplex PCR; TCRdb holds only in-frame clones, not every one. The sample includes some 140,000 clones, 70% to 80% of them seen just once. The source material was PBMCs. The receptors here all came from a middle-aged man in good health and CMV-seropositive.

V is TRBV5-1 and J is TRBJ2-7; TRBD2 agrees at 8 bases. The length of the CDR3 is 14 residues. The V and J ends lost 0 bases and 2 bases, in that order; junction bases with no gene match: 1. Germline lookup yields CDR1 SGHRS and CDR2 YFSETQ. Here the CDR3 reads CASSLVAGTYEQYF. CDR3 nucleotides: TGCGCCAGCAGCTTGGTAGCGGGGACCTACGAGCAGTACTTC.

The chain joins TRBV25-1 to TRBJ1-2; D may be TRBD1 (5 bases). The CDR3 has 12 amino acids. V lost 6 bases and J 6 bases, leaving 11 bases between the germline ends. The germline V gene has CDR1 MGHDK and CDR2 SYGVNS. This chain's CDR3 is CASRRGADGYTF. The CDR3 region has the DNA TGTGCCAGCAGAAGGGGCGCGGATGGCTACACCTTC.

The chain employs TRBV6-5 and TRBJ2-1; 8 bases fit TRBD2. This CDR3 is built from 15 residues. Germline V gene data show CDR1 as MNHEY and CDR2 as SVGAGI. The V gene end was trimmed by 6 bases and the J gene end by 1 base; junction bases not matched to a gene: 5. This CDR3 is CASRSGSLSYNEQFF. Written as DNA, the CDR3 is TGTGCCAGCAGAAGCGGGAGCCTTTCCTACAATGAGCAGTTCTTC.

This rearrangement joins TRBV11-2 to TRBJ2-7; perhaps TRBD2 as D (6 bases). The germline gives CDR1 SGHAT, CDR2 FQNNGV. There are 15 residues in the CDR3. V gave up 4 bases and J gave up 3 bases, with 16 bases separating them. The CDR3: CASSSLLRDFYEQYF. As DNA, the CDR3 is TGTGCCAGCAGCTCACTACTCCGGGACTTCTACGAGCAGTACTTC.

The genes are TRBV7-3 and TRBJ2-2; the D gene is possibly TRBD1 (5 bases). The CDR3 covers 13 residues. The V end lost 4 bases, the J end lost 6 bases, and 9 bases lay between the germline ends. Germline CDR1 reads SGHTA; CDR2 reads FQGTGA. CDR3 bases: TGTGCCAGCAGCTCCCAGGGCCCCGGGGAGCTGTTTTTT. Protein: CASSSQGPGELFF.

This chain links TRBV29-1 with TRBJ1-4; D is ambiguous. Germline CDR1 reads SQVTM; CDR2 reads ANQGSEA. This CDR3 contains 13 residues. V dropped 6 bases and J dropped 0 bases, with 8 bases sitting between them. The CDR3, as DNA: TGCAGCGTACTACCTGCAACTAATGAAAAACTGTTTTTT. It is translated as CSVLPATNEKLFF.

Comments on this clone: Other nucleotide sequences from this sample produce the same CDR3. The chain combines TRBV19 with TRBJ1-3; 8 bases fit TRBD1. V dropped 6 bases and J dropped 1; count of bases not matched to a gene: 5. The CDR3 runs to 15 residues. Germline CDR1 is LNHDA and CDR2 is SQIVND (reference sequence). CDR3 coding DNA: TGTGCCAGTAGCGACAGGGGCCTATCTGGAAACACCATATATTTT. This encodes CASSDRGLSGNTIYF.

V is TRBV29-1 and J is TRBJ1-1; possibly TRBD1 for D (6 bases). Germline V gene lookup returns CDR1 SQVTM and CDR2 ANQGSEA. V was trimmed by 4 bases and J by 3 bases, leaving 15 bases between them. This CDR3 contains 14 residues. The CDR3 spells CSVVQGPADTEAFF. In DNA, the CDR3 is TGCAGCGTTGTGCAGGGGCCGGCGGACACTGAAGCTTTCTTT.

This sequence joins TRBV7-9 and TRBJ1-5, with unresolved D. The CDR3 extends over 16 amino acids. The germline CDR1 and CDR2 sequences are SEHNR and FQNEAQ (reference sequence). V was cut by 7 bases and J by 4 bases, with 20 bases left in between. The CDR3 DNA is TGTGCCAGCACAGATACGGGTCTCCCAACTAATCAGCCCCAGCATTTT. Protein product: CASTDTGLPTNQPQHF.

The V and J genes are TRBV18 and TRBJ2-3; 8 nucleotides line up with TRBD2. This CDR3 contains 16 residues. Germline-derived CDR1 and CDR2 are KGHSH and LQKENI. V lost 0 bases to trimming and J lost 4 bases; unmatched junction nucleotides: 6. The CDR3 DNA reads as TGTGCCAGCTCACCACCGGTTGCGGGAGGCGCAGATACGCAGTATTTT. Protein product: CASSPPVAGGADTQYF.

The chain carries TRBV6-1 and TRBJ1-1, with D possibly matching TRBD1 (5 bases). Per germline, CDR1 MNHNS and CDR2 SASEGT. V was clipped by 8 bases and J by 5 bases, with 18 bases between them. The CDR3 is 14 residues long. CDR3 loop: CASRWDSQGTEAFF. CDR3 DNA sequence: TGTGCCAGCCGATGGGACTCCCAGGGAACTGAAGCTTTCTTT.

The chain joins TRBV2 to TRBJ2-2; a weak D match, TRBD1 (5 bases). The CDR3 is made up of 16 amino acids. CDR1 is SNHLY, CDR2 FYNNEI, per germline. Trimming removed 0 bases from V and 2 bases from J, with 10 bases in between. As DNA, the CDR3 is TGTGCCAGCAGTGAAGCGCGACAGCCAAACACCGGGGAGCTGTTTTTT. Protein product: CASSEARQPNTGELFF.

CDR3 nucleotides: TGCAGCGTGCGCAGGGACTCTGGGGCCAACGTCCTGACTTTC. Translated, it gives CSVRRDSGANVLTF. The V call is TRBV29-1, the J call TRBJ2-6; a weak D match, TRBD1 (5 bases). This CDR3 has 14 amino acids. V lost 6 bases, J lost 0 bases, and 9 bases lay in between. Looked up from germline, CDR1 is SQVTM and CDR2 is ANQGSEA. The full variable domain, rest sourced from reference TRBV29-1 and TRBJ2-6, is SAVISQKPSRDICQRGTSLTIQCQVDSQVTMMFWYRQQPGQSLTLIATANQGSEATYESGFVIDKFPISRPNLTFSTLTVSNMSPEDSSIYLCSVRRDSGANVLTFGAGSRLTVL.

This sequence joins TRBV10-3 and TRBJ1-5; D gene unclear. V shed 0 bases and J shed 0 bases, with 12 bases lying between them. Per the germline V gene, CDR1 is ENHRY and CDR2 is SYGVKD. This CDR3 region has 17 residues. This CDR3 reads CAISESSAVNSNQPQHF. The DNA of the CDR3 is TGTGCCATCAGTGAGTCGTCGGCGGTTAATAGCAATCAGCCCCAGCATTTT.

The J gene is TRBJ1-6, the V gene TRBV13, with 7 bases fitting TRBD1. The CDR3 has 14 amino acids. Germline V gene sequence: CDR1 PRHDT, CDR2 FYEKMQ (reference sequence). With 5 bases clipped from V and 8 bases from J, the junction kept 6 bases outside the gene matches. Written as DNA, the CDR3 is TGTGCCAGCAGCAGGAGGGGGCATGATTCACCCCTCCACTTT. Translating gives CASSRRGHDSPLHF.

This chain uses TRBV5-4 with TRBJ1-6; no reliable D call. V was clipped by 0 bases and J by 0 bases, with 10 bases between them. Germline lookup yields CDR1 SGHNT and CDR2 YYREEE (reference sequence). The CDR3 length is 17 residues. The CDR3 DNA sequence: TGTGCCAGCAGCTTGGCCCCACAGAGCTCCTATAATTCACCCCTCCACTTT. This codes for CASSLAPQSSYNSPLHF.

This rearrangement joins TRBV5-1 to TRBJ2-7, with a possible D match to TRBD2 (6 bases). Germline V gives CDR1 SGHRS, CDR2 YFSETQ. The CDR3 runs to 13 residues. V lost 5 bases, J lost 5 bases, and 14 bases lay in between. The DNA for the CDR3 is TGCGCCAGCAGGGGCGGGACGAGCAACGAGCAGTACTTC. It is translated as CASRGGTSNEQYF.

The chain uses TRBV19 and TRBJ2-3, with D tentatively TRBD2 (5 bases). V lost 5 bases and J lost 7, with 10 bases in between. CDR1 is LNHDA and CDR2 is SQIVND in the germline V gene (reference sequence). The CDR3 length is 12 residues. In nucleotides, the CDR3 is TGTGCCAGTAGTGGGGAGTACTATACGCAGTATTTT. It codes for CASSGEYYTQYF.

The CDR3 reads CASTADRYSYEQYF. Written as DNA, the CDR3 is TGTGCCAGCACCGCGGACAGGTACTCCTACGAGCAGTACTTC. This chain links TRBV6-1 with TRBJ2-7; 7 nucleotides line up with TRBD1. Trimming took 7 bases from V and 0 from J; bases not matched to a gene: 6. CDR1 MNHNS and CDR2 SASEGT come from the germline V gene. This CDR3 spans 14 amino acids.

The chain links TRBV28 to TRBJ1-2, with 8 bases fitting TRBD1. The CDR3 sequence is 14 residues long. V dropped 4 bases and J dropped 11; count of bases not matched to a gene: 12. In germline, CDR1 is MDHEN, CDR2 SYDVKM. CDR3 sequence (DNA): TGTGCCAGCAGTTCCCCGGCGGTAAGGGACAGGTACACCTTC. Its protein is CASSSPAVRDRYTF.

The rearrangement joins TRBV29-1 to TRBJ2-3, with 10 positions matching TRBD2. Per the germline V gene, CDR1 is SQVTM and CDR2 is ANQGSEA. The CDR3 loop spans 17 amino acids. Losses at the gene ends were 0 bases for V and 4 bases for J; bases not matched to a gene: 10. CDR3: CSVEELYGTSAADTQYF. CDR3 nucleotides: TGCAGCGTTGAAGAATTATATGGGACTAGCGCAGCAGATACGCAGTATTTT.